This entry concerns a single TCR beta chain. What it recognizes is unknown. Regarding time point: persistent/refractory GD, antithyroid drugs over 5 years with positive TRAb. PBMCs provided the RNA from which the TCR library was made. The sample comes from a study of regulatory T cells in long-lasting Graves disease. Notes on the study in general: There was favoring of TRBV28, TRBJ1-2 and TRBJ2-5 in persistent disease.

Per the germline V gene, CDR1 is LGHDT and CDR2 is YNNKEL (reference sequence). The CDR3 runs to 17 residues. With V trimmed by 0 bases and J by 0 bases, 6 bases remained unmatched. Relying on iRepertoire HTBI primers and Arm-PCR of CDR3 regions, the team built TCR beta libraries. Via MiXCR, TCRdb re-called the multiplex PCR reads, giving one row per CDR3 protein. The sample consists of a few hundred thousand distinct CDR3 sequences, 22% of them appearing once. This specimen was peripheral blood mononuclear cells (PBMCs), taken when the disease was refractory, from a patient treated with antithyroid drugs. The chain combines TRBV3-1 with TRBJ1-1, with 8 positions matching TRBD1. The TCR was taken from a female donor with Graves disease. The CDR3 region has the DNA TGTGCCAGCAGCCAAGAAGCACAGGGGGTAATGAACACTGAAGCTTTCTTT. Its protein product is CASSQEAQGVMNTEAFF. The full variable domain, in which reference TRBV3-1 and TRBJ1-1 provide the parts outside the CDR3, is DTAVSQTPKYLVTQMGNDKSIKCEQNLGHDTMYWYKQDSKKFLKIMFSYNNKELIINETVPNRFSPKSPDKAHLNLHINSLELGDSAVYFCASSQEAQGVMNTEAFFGQGTRLTVV.